A selection of T cell receptor beta chains follows, all from one sample in a study of cytomegalovirus exposure and HLA in healthy donors. The method was immunoSEQ multiplex PCR; TCRdb's version includes in-frame clones alone and lacks a portion of them. The sample carries just under 45,000 clones, approximately 47% recorded once. The sample was PBMCs. These receptors were obtained from a man aged 55 to 69 in good health and CMV-seronegative. CDR3s include the opening cysteine and the closing phenylalanine or tryptophan.

TRBV10-1,15,CASSERRGDTGELFF
TRBV9,15,CASSTGTLAKNIQYF
TRBV30,15,CAWSEGTSGKNEQFF
TRBV27,13,CASSLGRAMGYTF
TRBV7-2,15,CASSQGGGRVFEQFF
TRBV27,14,CASSATAQGDGYTF
TRBV7-2,15,CASSSVAGTYNEQFF
TRBV5-4,14,CASRENRDVYGYTF
TRBV5-1,13,CASSLAIDSGEYF
TRBV25-1,14,CASSVDAGVETQYF
TRBV30,13,CAWRGASGTPGYF
TRBV29-1,14,CSVEDISGGHGYTF
TRBV28,15,CASSLGQVEGGEQYF
TRBV2,16,CASSDAGGTTNEKLFF
TRBV29-1,11,CSVGLSNTQYF
TRBV7-9,14,CASSSDREREVGNF
TRBV7-8,14,CASNQQGAGYGYTF
TRBV2,13,CARGQVSGNTIYF
TRBV5-1,19,CASSLLKTSGVRSTDTQYF
TRBV7-2,15,CASSLGGQNNNEQFF
TRBV19,14,CASLAVTRNTEAFF
TRBV7-9,15,CASSLVVSGADTQYF
TRBV7-6,13,CASSQDRGTEAFF
TRBV5-1,15,CASSFAGAGTDTQYF
TRBV28,12,CASSSLNYEQYF
TRBV29-1,17,CSFWTSGRIQTYNEQFF
TRBV5-1,14,CASSLTGMNTEAFF
TRBV30,14,CAWSYLSGAGEQYF
TRBV5-5,14,CASSLQGPHAEAFF
TRBV14,14,CASSPSGSTYEQYF
TRBV5-1,15,CASSSRGSWVYGYTF
TRBV19,12,CASARGTETQYF
TRBV5-1,14,CASGGDRTNYGYTF
TRBV18,16,CASSPRVVAGADIQYF
TRBV19,13,CASCRQGNEKLFF